The present TCR beta chain was sequenced within a study of T cell responses to AZD1222 COVID-19 vaccine. Assay used: immunoSEQ multiplex PCR; TCRdb lists only in-frame clones, some missing. The repertoire holds 95,000 to 150,000 clones, with around 86% as singletons. For this clone: What it recognizes is unknown.

General study points: The donors showed a predominance of white British ancestry and of females, with possible underestimation of clonal diversity. The number of AZD1222 recipients seropositive at baseline was only five or six.

This CDR3 is 15 amino acids long. Germline assignment: CDR1 PRHDT and CDR2 FYEKMQ (reference sequence). With 7 bases removed from V and 4 bases from J, the gap between germline ends came to 19 bases. Source: peripheral blood, taken on day 0 of AZD1222 vaccination. The rearrangement links TRBV13 to TRBJ1-2, with D possibly matching TRBD1 (5 bases). The sequence was obtained from an adult in good health. The CDR3 DNA follows: TGTGCCAGCACCATTATCGGGGAGGGGAGCTATGGCTACACCTTC. Amino acid sequence: CASTIIGEGSYGYTF. Looking up the rest from reference TRBV13 and TRBJ1-2 gives the full variable domain: AAGVIQSPRHLIKEKRETATLKCYPIPRHDTVYWYQQGPGQDPQFLISFYEKMQSDKGSIPDRFSAQQFSDYHSELNMSSLELGDSALYFCASTIIGEGSYGYTFGSGTRLTVV.